This T cell receptor (beta chain) stems from a study of shared clonotypes between healthy human individuals. Overall study context: A couple of female and three male donors aged 18 to 49 were enrolled.

Germline-derived CDR1 and CDR2 are MDHEN and SYDVKM. The CDR3 spans 17 residues. The junction had 6 bases not matched to a gene; V was cut back by 2 bases and J by 2 bases. Assay execution took place at the deep level. The assay was immunoSEQ multiplex PCR, and TCRdb's table has in-frame clones only and misses some. The table shows roughly 500,000 clones, with about 82% occurring only once. Notes on the study in general: The low donor count limited represented genetic and exposure-history diversity.

Recent acute infections and vaccinations were absent in the healthy HIV-negative adult donors. With regard to this clone: Its antigen is unknown.

The specimen was PBMCs. This chain links TRBV28 with TRBJ2-5; TRBD2 matches at 12 bases. The sequence was collected from a woman aged 35 to 49 in good health. Some clones in this sample may be carry-over from other donors' samples. The CDR3 bases are TGTGCCAGCAGTTTACGGCGACTAGCGGGAGTTCAAGAGACCCAGTACTTC. It translates to CASSLRRLAGVQETQYF.